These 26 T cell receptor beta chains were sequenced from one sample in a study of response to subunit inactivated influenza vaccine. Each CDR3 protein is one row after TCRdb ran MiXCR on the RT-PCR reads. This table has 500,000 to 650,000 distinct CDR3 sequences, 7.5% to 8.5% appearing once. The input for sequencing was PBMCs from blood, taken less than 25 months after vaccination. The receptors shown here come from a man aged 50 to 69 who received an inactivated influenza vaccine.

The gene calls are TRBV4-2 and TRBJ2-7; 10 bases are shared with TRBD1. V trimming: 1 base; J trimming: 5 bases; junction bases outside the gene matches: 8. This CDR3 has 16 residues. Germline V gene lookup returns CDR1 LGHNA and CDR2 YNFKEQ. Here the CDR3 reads CASSQGAGTGDNEQYF. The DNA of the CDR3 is TGTGCCAGCAGCCAAGGGGCCGGGACAGGGGACAACGAGCAGTACTTC.

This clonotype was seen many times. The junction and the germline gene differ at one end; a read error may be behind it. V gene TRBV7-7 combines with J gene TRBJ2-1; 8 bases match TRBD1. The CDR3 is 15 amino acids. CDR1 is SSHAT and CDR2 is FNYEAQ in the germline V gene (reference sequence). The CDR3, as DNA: TGTGCTAGCAGCTTAGACAGGGGACCCTACAATGAGCAGTTCTTC. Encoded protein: CASSLDRGPYNEQFF.

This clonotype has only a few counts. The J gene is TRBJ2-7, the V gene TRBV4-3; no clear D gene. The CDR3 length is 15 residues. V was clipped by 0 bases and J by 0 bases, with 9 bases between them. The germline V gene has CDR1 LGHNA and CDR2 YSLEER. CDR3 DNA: TGCGCCAGCAGCCAAGATGCGTCCTTCTCCTACGAGCAGTACTTC. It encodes CASSQDASFSYEQYF.

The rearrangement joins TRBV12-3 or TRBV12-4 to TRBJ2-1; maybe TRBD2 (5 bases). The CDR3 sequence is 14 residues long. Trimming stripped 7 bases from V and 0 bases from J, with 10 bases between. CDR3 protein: CASTMGSSYNEQFF. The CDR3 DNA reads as TGTGCCAGCACCATGGGGAGCTCCTACAATGAGCAGTTCTTC.

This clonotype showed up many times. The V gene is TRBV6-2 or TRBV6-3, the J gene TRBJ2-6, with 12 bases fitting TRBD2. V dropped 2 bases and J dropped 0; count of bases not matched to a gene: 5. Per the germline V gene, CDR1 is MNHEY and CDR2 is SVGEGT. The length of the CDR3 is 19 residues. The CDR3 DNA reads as TGTGCCAGCAGTTACAGACTAGCGGGAGACTACTCTGGGGCCAACGTCCTGACTTTC. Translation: CASSYRLAGDYSGANVLTF.

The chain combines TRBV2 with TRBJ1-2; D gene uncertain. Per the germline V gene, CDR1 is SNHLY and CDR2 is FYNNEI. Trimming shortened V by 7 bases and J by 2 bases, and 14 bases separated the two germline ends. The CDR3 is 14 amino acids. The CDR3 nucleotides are TGTGCCAGCAAAGCAACAGCGTTCAACTATGGCTACACCTTC. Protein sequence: CASKATAFNYGYTF.

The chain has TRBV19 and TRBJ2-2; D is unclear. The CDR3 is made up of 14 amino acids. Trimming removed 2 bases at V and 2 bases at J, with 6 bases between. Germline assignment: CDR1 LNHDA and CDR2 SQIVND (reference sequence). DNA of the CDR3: TGTGCCAGTAGTATAAGGGCCAACACCGGGGAGCTGTTTTTT. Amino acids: CASSIRANTGELFF.

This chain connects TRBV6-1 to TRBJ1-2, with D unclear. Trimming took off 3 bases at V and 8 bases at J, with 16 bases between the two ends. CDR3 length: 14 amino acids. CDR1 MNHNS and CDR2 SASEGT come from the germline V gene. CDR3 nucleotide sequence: TGTGCCAGCAGTGAGCAGGTTGCGCGAAGCGGCTACACCTTC. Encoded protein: CASSEQVARSGYTF.

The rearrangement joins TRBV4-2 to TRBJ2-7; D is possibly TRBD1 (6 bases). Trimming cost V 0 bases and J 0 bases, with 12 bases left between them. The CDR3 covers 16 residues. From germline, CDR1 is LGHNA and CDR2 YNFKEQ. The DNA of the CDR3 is TGTGCCAGCAGCCAAGATCGCGACAGGAGCTCCTACGAGCAGTACTTC. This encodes CASSQDRDRSSYEQYF.

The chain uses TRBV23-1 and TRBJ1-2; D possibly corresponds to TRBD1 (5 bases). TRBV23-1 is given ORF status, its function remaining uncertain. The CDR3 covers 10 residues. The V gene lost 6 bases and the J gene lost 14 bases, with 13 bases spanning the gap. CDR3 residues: CASSRTGETF. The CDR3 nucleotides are TGCGCCAGCAGCAGAACGGGGGAGACCTTC.

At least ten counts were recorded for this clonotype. CDR3 residues: CASSFGIPSPEAFF. Written as DNA, the CDR3 is TGTGCCAGCAGTTTTGGGATTCCTTCGCCTGAAGCTTTCTTT. The chain links TRBV12-3 or TRBV12-4 to TRBJ1-1; D is unclear. The V gene lost 3 bases and the J gene lost 6 bases, with 14 bases spanning the gap. The length of the CDR3 is 14 residues.

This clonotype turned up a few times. The DNA for the CDR3 is TGTGCCAGCAGCCAACGGGGGCCTAGCGGGGCCCTACAGTACTTC. The encoded protein is CASSQRGPSGALQYF. The chain carries TRBV7-2 and TRBJ2-5; 9 nucleotides line up with TRBD2. Germline CDR1 is SGHTA and CDR2 is FQGNSA. V lost 5 bases and J lost 11; bases outside the gene matches: 15. The CDR3 loop spans 15 amino acids.

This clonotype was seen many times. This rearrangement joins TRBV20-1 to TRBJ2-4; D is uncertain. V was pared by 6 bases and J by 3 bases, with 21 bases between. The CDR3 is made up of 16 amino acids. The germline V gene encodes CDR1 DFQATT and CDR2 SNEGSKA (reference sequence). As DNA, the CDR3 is TGCAGTGCACCAGGACCATTGGTGGCCCTCAAAAACATTCAGTACTTC. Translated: CSAPGPLVALKNIQYF.

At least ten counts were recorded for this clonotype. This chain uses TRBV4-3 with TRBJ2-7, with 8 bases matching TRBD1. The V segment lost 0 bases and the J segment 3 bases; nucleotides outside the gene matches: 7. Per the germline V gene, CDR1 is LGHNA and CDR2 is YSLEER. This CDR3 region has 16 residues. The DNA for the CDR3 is TGCGCCAGCAGCCAAGATATACAAACAGGGGGCTACGAGCAGTACTTC. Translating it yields CASSQDIQTGGYEQYF.

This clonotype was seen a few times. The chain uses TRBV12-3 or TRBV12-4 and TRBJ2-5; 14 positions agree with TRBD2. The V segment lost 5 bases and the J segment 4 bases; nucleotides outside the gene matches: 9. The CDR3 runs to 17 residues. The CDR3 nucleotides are TGTGCCAGCAGTCGAGGGACTAGCGGGAGAGTAGCAGAGACCCAGTACTTC. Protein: CASSRGTSGRVAETQYF.

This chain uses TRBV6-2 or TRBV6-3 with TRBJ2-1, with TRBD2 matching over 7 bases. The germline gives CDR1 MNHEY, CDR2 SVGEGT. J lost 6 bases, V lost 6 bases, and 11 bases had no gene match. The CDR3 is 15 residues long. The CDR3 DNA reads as TGTGCCAGCAGGGGTGGGGCTAGCGGCCCCAATGAGCAGTTCTTC. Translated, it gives CASRGGASGPNEQFF.

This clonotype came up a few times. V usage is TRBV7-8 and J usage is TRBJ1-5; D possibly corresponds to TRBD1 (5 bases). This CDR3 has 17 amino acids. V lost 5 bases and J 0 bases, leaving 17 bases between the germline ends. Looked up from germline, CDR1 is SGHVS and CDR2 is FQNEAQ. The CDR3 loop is CASSVPRDGNSNQPQHF. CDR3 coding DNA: TGTGCCAGCAGCGTCCCCCGGGACGGAAATAGCAATCAGCCCCAGCATTTT.

CDR3 nucleotides: TGTGCCAGCAGCGCGGGACTAGCGGGCACAGATACGCAGTATTTT. Its translation is CASSAGLAGTDTQYF. The chain joins TRBV9 to TRBJ2-3, with 11 bases aligning to TRBD2. Germline V gene sequence: CDR1 SGDLS, CDR2 YYNGEE. The CDR3 has 15 amino acids. The V segment lost 3 bases and the J segment 1 base; nucleotides outside the gene matches: 1.

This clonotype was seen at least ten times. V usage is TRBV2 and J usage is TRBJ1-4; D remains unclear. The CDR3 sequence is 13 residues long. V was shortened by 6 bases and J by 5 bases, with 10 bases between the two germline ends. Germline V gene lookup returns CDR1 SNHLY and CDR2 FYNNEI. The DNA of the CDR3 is TGTGCCAGCAGGACGGACGGAAATGAAAAACTGTTTTTT. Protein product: CASRTDGNEKLFF.

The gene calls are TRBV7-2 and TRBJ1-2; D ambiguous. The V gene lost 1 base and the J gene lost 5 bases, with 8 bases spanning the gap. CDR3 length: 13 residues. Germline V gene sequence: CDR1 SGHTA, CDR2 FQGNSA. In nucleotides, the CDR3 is TGTGCCAGCAGCTTAGATCGGTTTTATGGCTACACCTTC. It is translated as CASSLDRFYGYTF.

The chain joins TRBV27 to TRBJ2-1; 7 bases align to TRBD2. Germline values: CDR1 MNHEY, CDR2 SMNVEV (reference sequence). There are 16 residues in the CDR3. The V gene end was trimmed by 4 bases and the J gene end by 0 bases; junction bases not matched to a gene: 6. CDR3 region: CASSSLGRSSYNEQFF. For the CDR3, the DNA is TGTGCCAGCAGTTCCCTCGGGAGGAGCTCCTACAATGAGCAGTTCTTC.

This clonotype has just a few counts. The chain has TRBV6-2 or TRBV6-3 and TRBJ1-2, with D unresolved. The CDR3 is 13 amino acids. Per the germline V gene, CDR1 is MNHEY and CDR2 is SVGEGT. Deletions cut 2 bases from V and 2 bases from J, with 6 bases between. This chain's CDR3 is CASSYDINYGYTF. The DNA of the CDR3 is TGTGCCAGCAGTTACGACATCAACTATGGCTACACCTTC.

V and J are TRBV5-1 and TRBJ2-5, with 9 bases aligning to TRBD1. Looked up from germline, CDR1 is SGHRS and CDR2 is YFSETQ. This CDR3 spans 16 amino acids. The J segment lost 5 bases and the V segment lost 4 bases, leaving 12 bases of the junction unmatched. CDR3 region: CASSVGRTGDVETQYF. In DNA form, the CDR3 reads TGCGCCAGCAGCGTGGGAAGGACAGGGGATGTTGAGACCCAGTACTTC.

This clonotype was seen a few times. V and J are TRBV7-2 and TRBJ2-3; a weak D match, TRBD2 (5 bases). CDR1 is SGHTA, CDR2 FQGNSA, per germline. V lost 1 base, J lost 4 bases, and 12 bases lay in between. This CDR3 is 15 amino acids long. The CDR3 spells CASSLEGGLPDTQYF. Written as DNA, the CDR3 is TGTGCCAGCAGCTTAGAAGGCGGGCTGCCAGATACGCAGTATTTT.

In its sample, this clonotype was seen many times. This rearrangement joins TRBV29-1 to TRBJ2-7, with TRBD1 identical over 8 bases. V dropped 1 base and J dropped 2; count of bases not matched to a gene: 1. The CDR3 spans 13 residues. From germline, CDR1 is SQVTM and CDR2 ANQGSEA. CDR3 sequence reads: CSVEVQGAYEQYF. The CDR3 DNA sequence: TGCAGCGTTGAAGTACAGGGGGCCTACGAGCAGTACTTC.

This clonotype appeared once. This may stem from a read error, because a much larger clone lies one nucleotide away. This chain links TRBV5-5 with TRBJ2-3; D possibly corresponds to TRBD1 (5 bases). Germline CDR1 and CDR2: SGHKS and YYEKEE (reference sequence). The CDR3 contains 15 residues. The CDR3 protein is CASSLAQEGTDMQYF. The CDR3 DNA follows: TGTGCCAGCAGCTTGGCACAGGAAGGCACAGATATGCAGTATTTT.